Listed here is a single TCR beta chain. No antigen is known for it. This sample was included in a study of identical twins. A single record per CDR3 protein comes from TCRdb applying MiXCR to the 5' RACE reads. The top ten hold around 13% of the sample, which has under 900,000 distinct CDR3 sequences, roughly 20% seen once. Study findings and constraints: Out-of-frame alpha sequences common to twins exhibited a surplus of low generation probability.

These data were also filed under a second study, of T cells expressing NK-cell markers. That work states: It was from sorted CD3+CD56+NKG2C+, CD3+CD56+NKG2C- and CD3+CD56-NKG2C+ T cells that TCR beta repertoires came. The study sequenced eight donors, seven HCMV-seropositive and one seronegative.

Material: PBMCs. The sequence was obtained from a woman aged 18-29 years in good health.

CDR3 in amino acids: CASSLAVARSGYTF. CDR3 in DNA: TGTGCCAGCAGTTTAGCAGTAGCCAGGAGTGGCTACACCTTC. The chain joins TRBV12-3 or TRBV12-4 to TRBJ1-2; D remains unclear. The ends were cut back, 0 bases at V and 7 bases at J, with 12 bases in the middle. This CDR3 contains 14 residues.